This T cell receptor (beta chain) was recorded in a study of early T cells in non-severe SARS-CoV-2 infection. Across the whole study: Sequencing targeted bulk RNA from unsorted whole blood, leaving chains unpaired.

CDR1 and CDR2 from the germline V gene are SGHAT and FQNNGV. Trimming took 5 bases from V and 6 from J, leaving 26 bases between them. The CDR3 has 18 amino acids. This clonotype was observed a few times. Its antigen remains unknown. Study-level findings and limits: Private and CD4 specificities were missed by VDJdb matching, skewed to anti-spike CD8.

Tagging with unique molecular identifiers was applied to individual cDNA molecules. TCRdb re-called the 5' RACE reads with MiXCR, one entry per CDR3 protein. The sample records some 98,000 distinct CDR3 sequences, roughly 15% being singletons. The V and J genes are TRBV11-2 and TRBJ2-1; D is uncertain. This TCR derives from an adult who was a healthcare worker with PCR-confirmed SARS-CoV-2 infection or an uninfected control (not recorded which). Sequences were obtained from whole blood. CDR3 protein: CASSLTPPPAYMVNEQFF. DNA of the CDR3: TGTGCCAGCAGCCTAACCCCCCCTCCTGCCTATATGGTCAATGAGCAGTTCTTC.